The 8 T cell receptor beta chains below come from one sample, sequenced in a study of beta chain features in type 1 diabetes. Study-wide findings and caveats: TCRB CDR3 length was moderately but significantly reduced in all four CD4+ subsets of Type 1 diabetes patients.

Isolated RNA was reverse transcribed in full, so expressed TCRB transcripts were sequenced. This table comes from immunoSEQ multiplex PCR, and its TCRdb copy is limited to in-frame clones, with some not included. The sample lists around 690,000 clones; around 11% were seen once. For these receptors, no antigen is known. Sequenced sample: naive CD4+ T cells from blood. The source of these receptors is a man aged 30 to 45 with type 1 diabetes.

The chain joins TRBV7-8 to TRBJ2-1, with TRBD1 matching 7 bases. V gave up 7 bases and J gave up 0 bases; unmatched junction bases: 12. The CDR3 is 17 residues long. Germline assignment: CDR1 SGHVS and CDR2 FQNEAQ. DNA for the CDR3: TGTGCCAGCACCGAATCCCGACAGGGAAGCTCCTACAATGAGCAGTTCTTC. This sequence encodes CASTESRQGSSYNEQFF.

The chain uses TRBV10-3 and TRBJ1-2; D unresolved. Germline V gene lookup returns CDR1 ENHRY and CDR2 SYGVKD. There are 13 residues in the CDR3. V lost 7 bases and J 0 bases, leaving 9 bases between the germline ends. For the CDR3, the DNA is TGTGCCATCACCGCAGAAGCTAACTATGGCTACACCTTC. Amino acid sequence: CAITAEANYGYTF.

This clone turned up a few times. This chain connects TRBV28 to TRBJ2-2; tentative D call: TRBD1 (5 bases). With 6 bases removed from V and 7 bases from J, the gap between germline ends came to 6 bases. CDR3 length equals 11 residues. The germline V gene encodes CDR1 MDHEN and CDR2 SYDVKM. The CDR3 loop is CASRTDGELFF. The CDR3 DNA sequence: TGTGCCAGCAGGACAGACGGGGAGCTGTTTTTT.

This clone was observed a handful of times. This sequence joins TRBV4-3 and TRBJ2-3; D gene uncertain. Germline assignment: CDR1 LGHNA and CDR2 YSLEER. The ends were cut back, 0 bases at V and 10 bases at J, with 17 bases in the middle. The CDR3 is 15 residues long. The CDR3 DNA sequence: TGCGCCAGCAGCCAAGAAGGGCAGATGGGAAGGGCGCAGTATTTT. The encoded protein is CASSQEGQMGRAQYF.

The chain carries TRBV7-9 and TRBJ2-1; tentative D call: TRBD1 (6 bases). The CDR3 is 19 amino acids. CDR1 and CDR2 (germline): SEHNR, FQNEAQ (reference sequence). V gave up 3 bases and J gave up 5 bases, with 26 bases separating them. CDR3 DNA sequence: TGTGCCAGCAGCTTCTCTCTAAAACCCGGGAACAGGGAAAACAATGAGCAGTTCTTC. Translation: CASSFSLKPGNRENNEQFF.

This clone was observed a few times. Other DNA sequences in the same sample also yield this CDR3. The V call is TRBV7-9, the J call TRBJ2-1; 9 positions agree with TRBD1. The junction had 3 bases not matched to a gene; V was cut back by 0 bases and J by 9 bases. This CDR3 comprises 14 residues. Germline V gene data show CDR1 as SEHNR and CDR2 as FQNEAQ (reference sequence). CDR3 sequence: CASSLAQGAGEQFF. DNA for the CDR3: TGTGCCAGCAGCTTAGCACAGGGGGCGGGTGAGCAGTTCTTC.

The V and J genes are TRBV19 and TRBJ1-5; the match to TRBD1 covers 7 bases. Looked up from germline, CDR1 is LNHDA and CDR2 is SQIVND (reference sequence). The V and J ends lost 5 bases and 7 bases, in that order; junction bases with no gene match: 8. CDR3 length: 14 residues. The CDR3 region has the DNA TGTGCCAGTAGTTCCGACAGGGCCAGCCAGCCCCAGCATTTT. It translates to CASSSDRASQPQHF.

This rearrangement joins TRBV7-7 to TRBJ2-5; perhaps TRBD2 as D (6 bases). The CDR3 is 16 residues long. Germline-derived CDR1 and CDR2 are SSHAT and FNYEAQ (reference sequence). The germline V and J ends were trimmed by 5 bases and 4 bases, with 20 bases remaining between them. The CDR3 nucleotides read TGTGCCAGCAGCCCAAGACAGCCCGGGAGCGGAGAGACCCAGTACTTC. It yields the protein CASSPRQPGSGETQYF.